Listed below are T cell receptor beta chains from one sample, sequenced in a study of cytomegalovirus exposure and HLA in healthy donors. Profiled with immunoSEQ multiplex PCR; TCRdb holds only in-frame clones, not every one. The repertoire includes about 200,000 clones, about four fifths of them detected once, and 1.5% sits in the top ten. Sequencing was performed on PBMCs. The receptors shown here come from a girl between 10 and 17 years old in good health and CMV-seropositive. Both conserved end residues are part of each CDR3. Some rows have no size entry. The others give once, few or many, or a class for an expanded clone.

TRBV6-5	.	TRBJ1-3	CASRVSSGNTIYF
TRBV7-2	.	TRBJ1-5	CASSSQGDQPQHF
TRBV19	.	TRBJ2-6	CASRTGPGANVLTF
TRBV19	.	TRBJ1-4	CASTHWREGTNEKLFF
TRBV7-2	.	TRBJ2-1	CASSKKGEVGLAPYNEQFF
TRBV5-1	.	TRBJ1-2	CASSSSGESGYTF
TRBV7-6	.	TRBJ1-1	CASSSREDREVFF
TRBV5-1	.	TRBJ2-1	CASSLAGTGDEQFF
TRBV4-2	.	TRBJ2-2	CASSLVPVNTGELFF
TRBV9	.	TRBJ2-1	CASSVGTSGGLSSYNEQFF
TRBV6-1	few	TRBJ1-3	CASSELVYSGNTIYF
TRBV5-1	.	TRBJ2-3	CASSLVAGGPGADTQYF
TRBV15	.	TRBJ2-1	CATSRTPGQGYNEQFF
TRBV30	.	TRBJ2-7	CAWSNGNSYEQYF
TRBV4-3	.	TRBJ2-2	CASSLDGGLAGGINTGELFF
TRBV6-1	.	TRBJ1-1	CASSAPGQMNTEAFF
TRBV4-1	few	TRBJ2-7	CASSRPGLAAAYEQYF
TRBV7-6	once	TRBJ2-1	CASSSPGQGADEQFF
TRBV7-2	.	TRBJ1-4	CASSPGGTGGREKLFF
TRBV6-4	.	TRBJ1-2	CASSDSPGAGYTF
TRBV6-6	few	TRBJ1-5	CASSPGTAYYQPQHF
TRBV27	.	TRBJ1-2	CASSLRGVGYTF
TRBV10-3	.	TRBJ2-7	CAISGQGGSGEQYF
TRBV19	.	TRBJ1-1	CASSILGGSKNTEAFF
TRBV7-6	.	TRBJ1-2	CASSLSLVRDRGVDGYTF
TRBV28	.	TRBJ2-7	CASSLVLPSGYEQYF
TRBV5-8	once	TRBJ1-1	CASSLQGSNTEAFF
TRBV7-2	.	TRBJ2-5	CASSSLARGGPETQYF
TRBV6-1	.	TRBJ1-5	CASSVGQNQPQHF
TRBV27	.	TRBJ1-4	CASSFQGQGQEKLFF
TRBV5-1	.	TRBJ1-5	CASSLGAQGNQPQHF
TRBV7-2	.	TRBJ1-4	CASSLSGTANEKLFF
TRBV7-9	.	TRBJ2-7	CASSLVGEQYF
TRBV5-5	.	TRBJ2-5	CASSLAAREKTQYF
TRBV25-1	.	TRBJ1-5	CASSATGAGSQPQHF
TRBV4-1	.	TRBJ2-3	CASSPRWSGGAGDTQYF
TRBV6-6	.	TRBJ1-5	CASTGTDNQPQHF
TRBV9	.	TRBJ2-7	CASSLHPGTGTYEQYF
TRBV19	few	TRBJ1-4	CASSRTGRKTNEKLFF
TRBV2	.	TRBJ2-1	CASRGTSGGDEQFF
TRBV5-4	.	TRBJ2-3	CASSNQEGSGDTQYF
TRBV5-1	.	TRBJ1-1	CASSLVGEASAEAFF
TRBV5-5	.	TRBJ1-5	CASSLGQGAQPQHF
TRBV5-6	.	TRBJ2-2	CASSLGGGELFF
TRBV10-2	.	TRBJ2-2	CASGARLNTGELFF
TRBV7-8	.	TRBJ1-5	CASREQGSNQPQHF
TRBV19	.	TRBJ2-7	CASSMVAGESYEQYF
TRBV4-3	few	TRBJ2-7	CASSQDSSNYEQYF
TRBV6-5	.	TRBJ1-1	CASTALGKTTEAFF
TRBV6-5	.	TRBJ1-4	CASSQRQGSGEKLFF
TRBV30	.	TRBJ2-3	CAWSVSGGGTDTQYF
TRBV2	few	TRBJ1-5	CASSGAGVGQPQHF
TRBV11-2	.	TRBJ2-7	CASSLEGGPSYEQYF
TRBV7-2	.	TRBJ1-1	CASSPTGQGDTEAFF
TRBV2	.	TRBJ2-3	CASTGGARDTQYF
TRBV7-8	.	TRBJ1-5	CASSKIPAGQKVRDQPQHF
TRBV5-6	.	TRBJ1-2	CASSLAAPLAGGYTF
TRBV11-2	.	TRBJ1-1	CASSHNRGTLNTEAFF
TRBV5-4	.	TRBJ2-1	CASSFSSGEYNEQFF